These 15 T cell receptor beta chains were sequenced from one sample in a study of blood T cell repertoires in COVID-19. The repertoire was sequenced with immunoSEQ multiplex PCR; TCRdb's copy has only in-frame clones and lacks some. The sample holds 96,000 or so clones, over 90% seen once. The sample comprised peripheral blood. Receptors originate from a man aged 60 to 75 with acute or convalescent COVID-19.

The rearrangement links TRBV19 to TRBJ2-4; D is ambiguous. Trimming shortened V by 5 bases and J by 8 bases, and 28 bases separated the two germline ends. Germline CDR1 and CDR2: LNHDA and SQIVND (reference sequence). The length of the CDR3 is 18 residues. The CDR3 DNA sequence: TGTGCCAGTAGTCCCCGCCCATTTGAACACCTCTGCCCGCACATTCAGTACTTC. Encoded protein: CASSPRPFEHLCPHIQYF.

In DNA, the CDR3 is TGTGCCAGCAATACACCGGGTAGCAATGAGCAGTTCTTC. It translates to CASNTPGSNEQFF. The chain has TRBV6-5 and TRBJ2-1; D call uncertain. V was pared by 7 bases and J by 6 bases, with 13 bases between. The CDR3 runs to 13 residues. Germline lookup yields CDR1 MNHEY and CDR2 SVGAGI.

The chain carries TRBV25-1 and TRBJ1-6, with D possibly matching TRBD1 (6 bases). Germline V gene lookup returns CDR1 MGHDK and CDR2 SYGVNS. This CDR3 is built from 14 residues. V shed 6 bases and J shed 5 bases, with 11 bases lying between them. The CDR3 protein is CASRDAGDNSPLHF. CDR3 sequence (DNA): TGTGCCAGCAGGGACGCAGGGGATAATTCACCCCTCCACTTT.

In this sample, this clone turned up once. J is TRBJ2-2 and V is TRBV18; D ambiguous. Per the germline V gene, CDR1 is KGHSH and CDR2 is LQKENI. Deletions cut 3 bases from V and 5 bases from J, with 7 bases between. CDR3 length: 13 amino acids. The CDR3 loop is CASSPDMTGELFF. The CDR3 region has the DNA TGTGCCAGCTCACCCGACATGACCGGGGAGCTGTTTTTT. The whole variable domain, remainder taken from reference TRBV18 and TRBJ2-2, is NAGVMQNPRHLVRRRGQEARLRCSPMKGHSHVYWYRQLPEEGLKFMVYLQKENIIDESGMPKERFSAEFPKEGPSILRIQQVVRGDSAAYFCASSPDMTGELFFGEGSRLTVL.

The chain employs TRBV9 and TRBJ1-6; unclear D gene. The germline V and J ends were trimmed by 1 base and 0 bases, with 8 bases remaining between them. CDR1 and CDR2 from the germline V gene are SGDLS and YYNGEE. The CDR3 has 16 residues. The CDR3 spells CASSVSPLSYNSPLHF. In DNA form, the CDR3 reads TGTGCCAGCAGCGTAAGCCCCCTCTCCTATAATTCACCCCTCCACTTT. The whole variable domain, remainder taken from reference TRBV9 and TRBJ1-6, is DSGVTQTPKHLITATGQRVTLRCSPRSGDLSVYWYQQSLDQGLQFLIQYYNGEERAKGNILERFSAQQFPDLHSELNLSSLELGDSALYFCASSVSPLSYNSPLHFGNGTRLTVT.

The rearrangement joins TRBV5-1 to TRBJ2-2; the D gene is possibly TRBD1 (6 bases). Trimming stripped 6 bases from V and 7 bases from J, with 19 bases between. The CDR3 spans 15 residues. Germline CDR1 and CDR2: SGHRS and YFSETQ. CDR3 sequence (DNA): TGCGCCAGCACAAACACCAGGGGTATGATCGGGGAGCTGTTTTTT. Residues: CASTNTRGMIGELFF.

The sample holds one count of this clone. The chain recombines TRBV3-1 (or the pseudogene TRBV3-2) with TRBJ2-1; 7 positions match TRBD1. V shed 2 bases and J 9 bases; nucleotides not matched to a gene: 10. Germline V lookup: CDR1 LGHDT, CDR2 YNNKEL (reference sequence). The CDR3 runs to 15 residues. CDR3 coding DNA: TGTGCCAGCAGCCAATCCGCAGGGGGTTCAAGTGAGCAGTTCTTC. It yields the protein CASSQSAGGSSEQFF.

The rearrangement links TRBV28 to TRBJ2-5; D is uncertain. The V and J ends lost 5 bases and 5 bases respectively, with 18 bases between them. The CDR3 consists of 15 residues. CDR1 is MDHEN and CDR2 is SYDVKM in the germline V gene. CDR3 coding DNA: TGTGCCAGCAGTCCCTCCAGAGGAGCCGGCGAGACCCAGTACTTC. Its protein is CASSPSRGAGETQYF.

The chain uses TRBV5-1 and TRBJ2-7; D call uncertain. Germline V gene lookup returns CDR1 SGHRS and CDR2 YFSETQ. V lost 4 bases, J lost 2 bases, and 13 bases lay in between. CDR3 size: 14 residues. CDR3 bases: TGCGCCAGCAGCGGTTCGACATGGACCTACGAGCAGTACTTC. Protein sequence: CASSGSTWTYEQYF.

The V call is TRBV30, the J call TRBJ1-3, with 8 positions matching TRBD1. This CDR3 region has 12 residues. The junction had 1 base not matched to a gene; V was cut back by 7 bases and J by 2 bases. Per germline, CDR1 GTSNPN and CDR2 SVGIG (reference sequence). CDR3 nucleotides: TGTGCCTCCAGGGGGCCTGGAAACACCATATATTTT. It specifies CASRGPGNTIYF.

The chain combines TRBV7-2 with TRBJ2-7, with D perhaps TRBD1 (5 bases). V shed 1 base and J shed 3 bases, with 10 bases lying between them. The CDR3 consists of 14 residues. CDR1 is SGHTA, CDR2 FQGNSA, per germline. The chain's CDR3 is CASSLETGRYEQYF. The CDR3 DNA reads as TGTGCCAGCAGCTTAGAAACAGGACGCTACGAGCAGTACTTC.

In this sample, this clone turned up once. The gene calls are TRBV5-1 and TRBJ2-7; possible D gene TRBD1, 6 bases. Germline CDR1 SGHRS, CDR2 YFSETQ. The V gene lost 0 bases and the J gene lost 3 bases, with 13 bases spanning the gap. The CDR3 covers 15 residues. The CDR3 nucleotides are TGCGCCAGCAGCTTGGCCCAGGGGCTTAGCTACGAGCAGTACTTC. Its translation is CASSLAQGLSYEQYF.

The count of this clone is one. V gene TRBV24-1 combines with J gene TRBJ1-2, with 9 bases fitting TRBD1. The CDR3 spans 15 residues. The V gene end was trimmed by 4 bases and the J gene end by 4 bases; junction bases not matched to a gene: 6. CDR1 and CDR2 (germline): KGHDR, SFDVKD. For the CDR3, the DNA is TGTGCCACCAGTGACCCCCGGACAGGGGCCTATGGCTACACCTTC. Translating it yields CATSDPRTGAYGYTF.

V and J are TRBV15 and TRBJ2-7; the match to TRBD1 covers 8 bases. The J segment lost 2 bases and the V segment lost 6 bases, leaving 6 bases of the junction unmatched. The CDR3 runs to 14 residues. Germline values: CDR1 LNHNV, CDR2 YYDKDF (reference sequence). The CDR3 here is CATRKDRATYEQYF. CDR3 in DNA: TGTGCCACCAGAAAGGACAGGGCTACCTACGAGCAGTACTTC. Full variable domain (rest looked up from reference TRBV15 and TRBJ2-7): DAMVIQNPRYQVTQFGKPVTLSCSQTLNHNVMYWYQQKSSQAPKLLFHYYDKDFNNEADTPDNFQSRRPNTSFCFLDIRSPGLGDTAMYLCATRKDRATYEQYFGPGTRLTVT.

V usage is TRBV5-1 and J usage is TRBJ1-1, with a weak D call TRBD1 (5 bases). The CDR3 has 13 amino acids. V shed 2 bases and J shed 3 bases, with 8 bases lying between them. Germline CDR1 reads SGHRS; CDR2 reads YFSETQ. Here the CDR3 reads CASSLDSYTEAFF. Written as DNA, the CDR3 is TGCGCCAGCAGCTTAGACAGTTACACTGAAGCTTTCTTT.